A single sample is the source of the 14 T cell receptor beta chains below, sequenced in a study of CD8+CD57+ T cells in acquired aplastic anemia. The TCR beta profiling, which covered VDJ combination and CDR3 sequence, was carried out using genomic DNA as the template. TCRdb recomputed calls from the reads with MiXCR, one row per CDR3 protein. The sample holds roughly 51,000 distinct CDR3 sequences, about three quarters seen once. Material for sequencing was sorted CD4+, CD8+, or CD8+CD57+ T cells (not recorded which) from PBMCs. These receptors came from a human donor in good health, serving as a control.

In its sample, this clonotype was seen a few times. The chain is built from TRBV2 and TRBJ1-5; possible D gene TRBD1, 5 bases. Trimming removed 3 bases at V and 4 bases at J, with 7 bases between. This CDR3 region has 13 residues. CDR1 is SNHLY and CDR2 is FYNNEI in the germline V gene. Here the CDR3 DNA reads TGTGCCAGCAGTGACAGACAGAATCAGCCCCAGCATTTT. Translation: CASSDRQNQPQHF.

The chain employs TRBV20-1 and TRBJ2-1, with 8 bases identical to TRBD2. Germline CDR1 reads DFQATT; CDR2 reads SNEGSKA (reference sequence). V lost 3 bases, J lost 6 bases, and 4 bases stayed unmatched. The CDR3 contains 13 residues. CDR3 amino acids: CSASGGEVNEQFF. The CDR3 region has the DNA TGCAGTGCTAGCGGGGGGGAGGTCAATGAGCAGTTCTTC.

The V call is TRBV3-1, the J call TRBJ2-3; 7 positions match TRBD2. Germline V gene lookup returns CDR1 LGHDT and CDR2 YNNKEL (reference sequence). The CDR3 sequence is 15 residues long. Losses at the gene ends were 8 bases for V and 6 bases for J; bases not matched to a gene: 14. The CDR3 region is CASSQMAGVEDTQYF. DNA for the CDR3: TGTGCCAGCTCCCAAATGGCGGGAGTAGAGGATACGCAGTATTTT.

The table lists this clonotype with many counts. The V gene is TRBV6-2 or TRBV6-3, the J gene TRBJ2-5; 10 positions match TRBD2. Germline values: CDR1 MNHEY, CDR2 SVGEGT. The V and J ends lost 2 bases and 2 bases, in that order; junction bases with no gene match: 2. The CDR3 is 15 residues long. DNA of the CDR3: TGTGCCAGCAGTTACCCGACTAGCGGGCAAGAGACCCAGTACTTC. This sequence encodes CASSYPTSGQETQYF.

This clonotype was observed a single time. The chain employs TRBV2 and TRBJ1-1, with 8 bases matching TRBD1. The germline gives CDR1 SNHLY, CDR2 FYNNEI. V lost 9 bases, J lost 8 bases, and 8 bases stayed unmatched. CDR3 length: 12 residues. For the CDR3, the DNA is TGTGCCAGGGTTGGACAGGGACGGGAAGCTTTCTTT. It specifies CARVGQGREAFF.

About this clonotype itself: An end of the junction differs from the germline gene, which may be a read error. The chain joins TRBV24-1 to TRBJ2-3, with D uncertain. Germline CDR1 reads KGHDR; CDR2 reads SFDVKD. CDR3 length: 14 residues. CDR3 bases: TGTGCCATCAGTGAGTCGACGGTAAGGTATACGCAGTATTTT. It codes for CAISESTVRYTQYF.

The chain couples TRBV7-9 to TRBJ1-2, with 7 positions matching TRBD1. The germline V gene encodes CDR1 SEHNR and CDR2 FQNEAQ (reference sequence). The junction had 0 bases not matched to a gene; V was cut back by 5 bases and J by 3 bases. The CDR3 contains 12 residues. The CDR3 protein is CASSGQDYGYTF. The CDR3 nucleotides read TGTGCCAGCAGCGGACAGGACTATGGCTACACCTTC.

CDR3 region: CASKTGDGSANQPQHF. The CDR3 DNA is TGTGCCAGTAAGACAGGGGATGGGTCCGCTAATCAGCCCCAGCATTTT. J is TRBJ1-5 and V is TRBV19; TRBD1 aligns across 8 bases. The CDR3 covers 16 residues. The trim removed 7 bases at V and 4 bases at J, leaving 12 bases unmatched. CDR1 LNHDA and CDR2 SQIVND come from the germline V gene (reference sequence).

The chain recombines TRBV19 with TRBJ2-7; tentatively, D is TRBD2 (5 bases). V was pared by 4 bases and J by 2 bases, with 9 bases between. From germline, CDR1 is LNHDA and CDR2 SQIVND (reference sequence). This CDR3 is 13 amino acids long. CDR3 residues: CASSRTGTYEQYF. The CDR3 DNA follows: TGTGCCAGTAGTAGGACTGGAACCTACGAGCAGTACTTC.

This clonotype is labeled medium-sized. CDR3 region: CASTRGGTGNTIYF. The DNA for the CDR3 is TGTGCCAGCACCAGAGGGGGAACTGGAAACACCATATATTTT. V is TRBV2 and J is TRBJ1-3, with D possibly being TRBD1 (6 bases). The CDR3 is 14 amino acids. The V and J ends lost 7 bases and 2 bases respectively, with 12 bases between them. Germline values: CDR1 SNHLY, CDR2 FYNNEI.

This chain connects TRBV19 to TRBJ1-4; 7 bases fit TRBD1. Trimming cost V 5 bases and J 5 bases; bases outside gene matches: 5. Germline V gene sequence: CDR1 LNHDA, CDR2 SQIVND (reference sequence). The length of the CDR3 is 14 residues. The CDR3 DNA reads TGTGCCAGTAGTCAGGGGACAGAAAATGAAAAACTGTTTTTT. Translated, it gives CASSQGTENEKLFF.

To note about this clonotype: Without the conserved terminal phenylalanine or tryptophan, this CDR3 likely stems from a read error. The chain combines TRBV19 with TRBJ1-1; a weak D match, TRBD1 (5 bases). Germline V gene lookup returns CDR1 LNHDA and CDR2 SQIVND (reference sequence). CDR3 size: 13 residues. Trimming removed 5 bases at V and 4 bases at J, with 11 bases between. CDR3 sequence: CASSLRGVTEAFL. CDR3 DNA: TGTGCCAGTAGTCTGAGGGGCGTCACTGAAGCTTTCCTT.

With regard to this clonotype: A junction end diverges from the germline sequence, so it may reflect a read error. The gene calls are TRBV5-6 and TRBJ2-3; tentative D call: TRBD2 (8 bases). CDR3 size: 13 residues. The germline V gene encodes CDR1 SGHDT and CDR2 YYEEEE. The CDR3 reads CASSSGGTDTQYF. The DNA for the CDR3 is TGTGCCAGCTCGTCGGGGGGGACAGACACGCAGTATTTT.

The chain carries TRBV29-1 and TRBJ2-5; D is perhaps TRBD1 (5 bases). The CDR3 spans 14 residues. CDR1 and CDR2 from the germline V gene are SQVTM and ANQGSEA. Trimming pared 0 bases from V and 1 base from J, leaving 9 bases between. CDR3 amino acids: CSVEEAGRQETQYF. DNA for the CDR3: TGCAGCGTTGAAGAGGCAGGGCGCCAAGAGACCCAGTACTTC. The variable domain in full, with the rest retrieved from reference TRBV29-1 and TRBJ2-5, is SAVISQKPSRDICQRGTSLTIQCQVDSQVTMMFWYRQQPGQSLTLIATANQGSEATYESGFVIDKFPISRPNLTFSTLTVSNMSPEDSSIYLCSVEEAGRQETQYFGPGTRLLVL.